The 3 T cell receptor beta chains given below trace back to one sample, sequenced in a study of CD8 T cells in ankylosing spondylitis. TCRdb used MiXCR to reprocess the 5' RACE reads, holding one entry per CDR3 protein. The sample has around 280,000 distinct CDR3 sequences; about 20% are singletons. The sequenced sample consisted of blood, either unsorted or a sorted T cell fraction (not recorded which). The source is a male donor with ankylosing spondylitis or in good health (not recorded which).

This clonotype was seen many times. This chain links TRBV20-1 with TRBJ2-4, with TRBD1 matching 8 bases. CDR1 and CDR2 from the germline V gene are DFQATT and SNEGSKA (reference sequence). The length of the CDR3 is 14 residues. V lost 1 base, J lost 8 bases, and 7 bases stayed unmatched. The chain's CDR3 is CSARGTGIEDIQYF. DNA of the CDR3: TGCAGTGCTAGAGGGACAGGGATTGAGGACATTCAGTACTTC.

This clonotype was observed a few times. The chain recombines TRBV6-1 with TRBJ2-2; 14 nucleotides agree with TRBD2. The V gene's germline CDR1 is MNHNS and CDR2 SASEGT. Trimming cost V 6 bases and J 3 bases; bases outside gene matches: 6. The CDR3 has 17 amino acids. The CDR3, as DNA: TGTGCCAGCAGGGGGACTAGCGGGGGTTGGGACACCGGGGAGCTGTTTTTT. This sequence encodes CASRGTSGGWDTGELFF.

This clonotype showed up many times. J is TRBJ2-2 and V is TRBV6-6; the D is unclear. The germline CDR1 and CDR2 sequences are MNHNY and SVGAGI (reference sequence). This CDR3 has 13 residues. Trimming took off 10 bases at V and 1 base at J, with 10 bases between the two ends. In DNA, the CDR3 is TGTGCCATCTCCTCAGGGAACACCGGGGAGCTGTTTTTT. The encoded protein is CAISSGNTGELFF.